This T cell receptor (beta chain) was profiled in a study of OX40 agonist ivuxolimab in advanced cancers. Overall study findings and caveats: Certain nonresponding patients likewise had low normalized T-cell clonal expansion.

Generated by immunoSEQ multiplex PCR, the TCRdb table keeps only in-frame clones and is missing some. The sample has approximately 66,000 clones; about 86% are singletons. Worth noting for this clone: Its antigen is still unknown.

CDR1 is SGHTA and CDR2 is FQGNSA in the germline V gene. The V gene lost 1 base and the J gene lost 2 bases, with 9 bases spanning the gap. This CDR3 has 15 amino acids. Blood sampling was done at baseline, cycle 4 day 1, and cycle 7 day 1. Sequencing used CD4+ or CD8+ T cells sorted from blood, obtained in a trial of the OX40 agonist ivuxolimab. The rearrangement uses TRBV7-2 and TRBJ1-5; D is unclear. The source of this sequence is an adult with an advanced solid tumor such as melanoma, head and neck, liver or kidney cancer. The CDR3 is CASSLVWRGNQPQHF. The CDR3 DNA follows: TGTGCCAGCAGCTTAGTTTGGAGGGGCAATCAGCCCCAGCATTTT.